Below, 25 T cell receptor beta chains from the same sample are listed, as sequenced in a study of cytomegalovirus exposure and HLA in healthy donors (dated by TCRdb to the late 2010s). Library preparation employed the immunoSEQ multiplex PCR assay. The multiplex PCR relied on a mix of 60 forward primers for TCR Vbeta segments and 13 reverse primers for TCR Jbeta segments. The source is immuneACCESS, and TCRdb retained only in-frame sequences with V and J called. Part of the clones is not carried over; for the studies checked, unresolved V genes explain less than half of this, and the remainder is unexplained. The sample yields approximately 150,000 clones; 68% were counted once. The ten largest clones represent approximately 1.5% of the sample. The sample was PBMCs. These receptors were obtained from a man aged 50 or older in good health and CMV-seronegative.

The genes are TRBV28 and TRBJ1-5; unclear D gene. This CDR3 is 15 amino acids long. Germline V gene lookup returns CDR1 MDHEN and CDR2 SYDVKM. Between the trimmed V and J ends, which lost 4 bases and 3 bases, there was a span of 13 bases. This CDR3 reads CASSYTDTLNQPQHF. The CDR3 nucleotides read TGTGCCAGCAGTTATACCGACACCCTCAATCAGCCCCAGCATTTT. Variable domain in full (rest from reference TRBV28 and TRBJ1-5): DVKVTQSSRYLVKRTGEKVFLECVQDMDHENMFWYRQDPGLGLRLIYFSYDVKMKEKGDIPEGYSVSREKKERFSLILESASTNQTSMYLCASSYTDTLNQPQHFGDGTRLSIL.

This rearrangement joins TRBV9 to TRBJ2-2, with 11 bases fitting TRBD2. The germline CDR1 and CDR2 sequences are SGDLS and YYNGEE. CDR3 length equals 15 residues. Trimming cost V 4 bases and J 5 bases; bases outside gene matches: 4. The CDR3 sequence: CASSPGLAGTGELFF. CDR3 sequence (DNA): TGTGCCAGCAGCCCCGGACTAGCGGGTACCGGGGAGCTGTTTTTT.

The rearrangement joins TRBV5-4 to TRBJ2-3; TRBD2 might be the D (7 bases). In germline, CDR1 is SGHNT, CDR2 YYREEE (reference sequence). V was clipped by 0 bases and J by 2 bases, with 16 bases between them. This CDR3 is 17 amino acids long. The CDR3 sequence: CASSLAGAGASTDTQYF. CDR3 nucleotides: TGTGCCAGCAGCTTGGCCGGCGCGGGGGCCTCCACAGATACGCAGTATTTT.

J is TRBJ2-7 and V is TRBV7-2, with TRBD1 matching 11 bases. Germline V CDR1 and CDR2: SGHTA, FQGNSA. The CDR3 has 17 amino acids. J gave up 3 bases and V 4 bases, and 11 bases lay outside the gene matches. The DNA for the CDR3 is TGTGCCAGCAGCTCGCTTCCCGGGACAGGGGGTTTCTACGAGCAGTACTTC. Its translation is CASSSLPGTGGFYEQYF.

V and J are TRBV7-9 and TRBJ1-1, with a tentative D call TRBD1 (6 bases). The ends were cut back, 5 bases at V and 6 bases at J, with 19 bases in the middle. The CDR3 runs 15 residues. Germline V gene sequence: CDR1 SEHNR, CDR2 FQNEAQ (reference sequence). CDR3 sequence reads: CASSPGTRKVPEAFF. The DNA for the CDR3 is TGTGCCAGCAGCCCTGGGACACGGAAGGTCCCTGAAGCTTTCTTT. Supplemented by reference TRBV7-9 and TRBJ1-1, the full variable domain reads DTGVSQNPRHKITKRGQNVTFRCDPISEHNRLYWYRQTLGQGPEFLTYFQNEAQLEKSRLLSDRFSAERPKGSFSTLEIQRTEQGDSAMYLCASSPGTRKVPEAFFGQGTRLTVV.

The rearrangement links TRBV6-1 to TRBJ2-7; D is perhaps TRBD2 (6 bases). Per germline, CDR1 MNHNS and CDR2 SASEGT. Trimming stripped 2 bases from V and 3 bases from J, with 11 bases between. The CDR3 is 14 residues long. The CDR3 loop reads CASSENYGGYEQYF. The DNA for the CDR3 is TGTGCCAGCAGTGAAAATTACGGGGGCTACGAGCAGTACTTC.

As DNA, the CDR3 is TGTGCCAGCAGCTTCGAGCTAGGGGTCGGAAAACTGTTTTTT. Its protein is CASSFELGVGKLFF. V and J are TRBV7-9 and TRBJ1-4; perhaps TRBD1 as D (5 bases). The CDR3 loop spans 14 amino acids. In germline, CDR1 is SEHNR, CDR2 FQNEAQ (reference sequence). V was trimmed by 3 bases and J by 10 bases, leaving 15 bases between them.

In this sample, this clone turned up once. The CDR3 nucleotides read TGCGCCAGCAGCTTAAGAGGGCCTTCGGACGAGCAGTACTTC. Amino acid sequence: CASSLRGPSDEQYF. The chain carries TRBV5-1 and TRBJ2-7; D is possibly TRBD2 (5 bases). The V end lost 2 bases, the J end lost 5 bases, and 14 bases lay between the germline ends. CDR3 size: 14 residues. Germline loops: CDR1 SGHRS, CDR2 YFSETQ.

CDR3 nucleotide sequence: TGTGCCAGCAGCTCCTTGGGGGGGAAAAATACGCAGTATTTT. Translation gives CASSSLGGKNTQYF. The V and J genes are TRBV28 and TRBJ2-3; the match to TRBD2 covers 7 bases. Trimming at V came to 6 bases and at J to 7 bases, leaving 10 bases not matched to a gene. The CDR3 sequence is 14 residues long. In germline, CDR1 is MDHEN, CDR2 SYDVKM.

The chain is built from TRBV7-3 and TRBJ2-3, with 7 bases identical to TRBD2. This CDR3 is built from 14 residues. Looked up from germline, CDR1 is SGHTA and CDR2 is FQGTGA. CDR3 bases: TGTGCTAGCGCTAGGACTAGGATCACAGATACGCAGTATTTT. It specifies CASARTRITDTQYF.

The chain uses TRBV5-1 and TRBJ2-2; TRBD1 aligns across 8 bases. Germline assignment: CDR1 SGHRS and CDR2 YFSETQ. This CDR3 is built from 16 residues. The ends lost 5 bases at V and 1 base at J; junction bases unmatched: 7. The CDR3 here is CASSPRGTGNTGELFF. Written as DNA, the CDR3 is TGCGCCAGCAGTCCGAGGGGGACAGGGAACACCGGGGAGCTGTTTTTT.

The rearrangement uses TRBV5-1 and TRBJ2-3, with D possibly being TRBD1 (6 bases). This CDR3 is 14 amino acids long. The V end was cut by 1 base, the J end by 3 bases, with 9 bases between. Germline V gene sequence: CDR1 SGHRS, CDR2 YFSETQ. CDR3 DNA sequence: TGCGCCAGCAGCTTGACAGGGTCGACAGATACGCAGTATTTT. Protein sequence: CASSLTGSTDTQYF. The whole variable domain, filled in from reference TRBV5-1 and TRBJ2-3, reads KAGVTQTPRYLIKTRGQQVTLSCSPISGHRSVSWYQQTPGQGLQFLFEYFSETQRNKGNFPGRFSGRQFSNSRSEMNVSTLELGDSALYLCASSLTGSTDTQYFGPGTRLTVL.

The V gene is TRBV5-4, the J gene TRBJ1-1, with 8 bases aligning to TRBD1. This CDR3 has 17 amino acids. With 4 bases clipped from V and 4 bases from J, the junction kept 15 bases outside the gene matches. Germline V CDR1 and CDR2: SGHNT, YYREEE (reference sequence). CDR3 sequence: CASSPEVQGAKFTEAFF. The CDR3 DNA reads as TGTGCCAGCAGCCCGGAGGTGCAGGGGGCGAAATTCACTGAAGCTTTCTTT.

V usage is TRBV27 and J usage is TRBJ2-5, with 12 bases matching TRBD2. TRBJ2-7 explains the end of the DNA better; the J call may be wrong. Germline loops: CDR1 MNHEY, CDR2 SMNVEV (reference sequence). The CDR3 consists of 15 residues. For the CDR3, the DNA is TGTGCCAGCAGTTTGACTAGCGGGGGTTCCTACGAGCAGTACTTC. It encodes CASSLTSGGSYEQYF.

The genes are TRBV5-6 and TRBJ2-7, with 8 bases that match TRBD1. Germline V gene lookup returns CDR1 SGHDT and CDR2 YYEEEE. There are 14 residues in the CDR3. The ends lost 0 bases at V and 4 bases at J; junction bases unmatched: 3. The CDR3 sequence: CASSLAGGDYEQYF. The CDR3 DNA is TGTGCCAGCAGCTTGGCAGGGGGCGATTACGAGCAGTACTTC. Full variable domain (remainder filled in from reference TRBV5-6 and TRBJ2-7): DAGVTQSPTHLIKTRGQQVTLRCSPKSGHDTVSWYQQALGQGPQFIFQYYEEEERQRGNFPDRFSGHQFPNYSSELNVNALLLGDSALYLCASSLAGGDYEQYFGPGTRLTVT.

V and J are TRBV5-5 and TRBJ2-3; D possibly corresponds to TRBD2 (6 bases). There are 16 residues in the CDR3. The germline gives CDR1 SGHKS, CDR2 YYEKEE (reference sequence). V was cut by 0 bases and J by 2 bases, with 13 bases left in between. The CDR3 DNA reads TGTGCCAGCAGCTTGGCAATGACTAGTTCCACAGATACGCAGTATTTT. This sequence encodes CASSLAMTSSTDTQYF.

The chain couples TRBV4-1 to TRBJ1-2, with a weak D call TRBD1 (6 bases). The CDR3 totals 14 residues. CDR1 MGHRA and CDR2 YSYEKL come from the germline V gene. The V and J ends lost 2 bases and 4 bases respectively, with 11 bases between them. In DNA form, the CDR3 reads TGCGCCAGCAGCCAATCTCAGGGGTCCTATGGCTACACCTTC. This encodes CASSQSQGSYGYTF.

The CDR3, as DNA: TGTGCCAGCGTCGAGGCTCTTTATAATTCACCCCTCCACTTT. Translating it yields CASVEALYNSPLHF. The genes are TRBV11-2 and TRBJ1-6; no clear D gene. The CDR3 loop spans 14 amino acids. Germline CDR1 and CDR2: SGHAT and FQNNGV. V shed 8 bases and J shed 4 bases, with 12 bases lying between them.

The chain combines TRBV21-1 with TRBJ1-2. TRBV21-1 is annotated as a pseudogene. CDR3 size: 15 residues. CDR3 sequence (DNA): TGTGCCAGCAGCAAAGGACCGGGTGAGTTGCATGGCTACACCTTC. Translation gives CASSKGPGELHGYTF.

The V call is TRBV6-1, the J call TRBJ1-1; the D is unclear. The CDR3 is 15 amino acids. V lost 2 bases and J lost 1, with 11 bases in between. From germline, CDR1 is MNHNS and CDR2 SASEGT. The CDR3 nucleotides are TGTGCCAGCAGTGAAATAAGAGGGCCGAACACTGAAGCTTTCTTT. It yields the protein CASSEIRGPNTEAFF.

This clone has more than one count but fewer than ten. CDR3 sequence reads: CASSPPGPRATEAFF. The DNA of the CDR3 is TGTGCCAGCTCACCACCGGGGCCCAGGGCGACTGAAGCTTTCTTT. V usage is TRBV18 and J usage is TRBJ1-1; possibly TRBD1 for D (5 bases). Germline CDR1 KGHSH, CDR2 LQKENI. The V end was cut by 0 bases, the J end by 5 bases, with 13 bases between. This CDR3 is 15 amino acids long.

This chain links TRBV10-2 with TRBJ1-6; tentatively, D is TRBD1 (6 bases). Germline CDR1 WSHSY, CDR2 SAAADI. The CDR3 covers 15 residues. V lost 4 bases, J lost 6 bases, and 13 bases lay in between. CDR3 amino acids: CASSADMGANSPLHF. The CDR3, as DNA: TGCGCCAGCAGTGCTGACATGGGGGCTAATTCACCCCTCCACTTT.

The chain combines TRBV7-9 with TRBJ2-1; the D gene is possibly TRBD1 (6 bases). The germline gives CDR1 SEHNR, CDR2 FQNEAQ (reference sequence). The CDR3 has 15 residues. Deletions cut 4 bases from V and 0 bases from J, with 10 bases between. DNA of the CDR3: TGTGCCAGCAGCTCCACAGGGACCTCCTACAATGAGCAGTTCTTC. Translation gives CASSSTGTSYNEQFF.

V usage is TRBV27 and J usage is TRBJ1-2; D not resolved. Trimming pared 2 bases from V and 4 bases from J, leaving 11 bases between. The germline V gene encodes CDR1 MNHEY and CDR2 SMNVEV (reference sequence). There are 14 residues in the CDR3. CDR3 in DNA: TGTGCCAGCAGTTTAAGAGCGGAGCTCTATGGCTACACCTTC. Residues: CASSLRAELYGYTF.

This chain uses TRBV5-1 with TRBJ2-3; D uncertain. This CDR3 contains 13 residues. Germline values: CDR1 SGHRS, CDR2 YFSETQ. The germline V and J ends were trimmed by 0 bases and 1 base, with 3 bases remaining between them. CDR3 DNA sequence: TGCGCCAGCAGCTTGGGCGGCACAGATACGCAGTATTTT. It encodes CASSLGGTDTQYF.